Shown below are 28 T cell receptor beta chains from a single sample sequenced in a study of regulatory T cells in long-lasting Graves disease. Regarding time point: newly diagnosed GD, antithyroid drugs for less than 3 months. Preparation of the TCR library used RNA extracted from PBMCs. Assembly of TCR beta libraries relied on iRepertoire HTBI primers together with Arm-PCR of CDR3 regions. Each CDR3 protein gets one entry after TCRdb re-called the multiplex PCR reads with MiXCR. This table holds 350,000 to 500,000 distinct CDR3 sequences, 13% to 15% found once. These data also featured in a second study, about T cells in Graves' hyperthyroidism and ophthalmopathy.

The source was peripheral blood mononuclear cells (PBMCs), collected at new diagnosis, from a patient treated with antithyroid drugs. Receptors were obtained from a woman between 50 and 59 years old with Graves disease.

Many counts were recorded for this clonotype. This chain joins TRBV7-2 and TRBJ2-7; weak D call: TRBD1 (6 bases). V lost 3 bases and J lost 1, with 10 bases in between. The CDR3 is 14 residues long. Germline V gene data show CDR1 as SGHTA and CDR2 as FQGNSA. The CDR3 spells CASSLDSLSYEQYF. Written as DNA, the CDR3 is TGTGCCAGCAGCTTGGACAGCCTTTCCTACGAGCAGTACTTC. Supplemented by reference TRBV7-2 and TRBJ2-7, the full variable domain reads GAGVSQSPSNKVTEKGKDVELRCDPISGHTALYWYRQSLGQGLEFLIYFQGNSAPDKSGLPSDRFSAERTGGSVSTLTIQRTQQEDSAVYLCASSLDSLSYEQYFGPGTRLTVT.

The V and J genes are TRBV5-1 and TRBJ2-1, with D possibly TRBD2 on 5 matching bases. This CDR3 is built from 15 residues. V was shortened by 3 bases and J by 2 bases, with 12 bases between the two germline ends. Germline loops: CDR1 SGHRS, CDR2 YFSETQ. The CDR3 nucleotides are TGCGCCAGCAGCTCTAACGGGGTAACCTACAATGAGCAGTTCTTC. Translated, it gives CASSSNGVTYNEQFF.

This clonotype was detected many times. The gene calls are TRBV28 and TRBJ2-7; TRBD1 matches at 8 bases. V was pared by 2 bases and J by 2 bases, with 2 bases of the junction left unmatched. Per the germline V gene, CDR1 is MDHEN and CDR2 is SYDVKM. The CDR3 is 14 amino acids. CDR3 sequence reads: CASSLEQGAYEQYF. CDR3 DNA: TGTGCCAGCAGTTTAGAACAGGGGGCCTACGAGCAGTACTTC.

The V gene is TRBV5-1, the J gene TRBJ1-6, with 9 nucleotides matching TRBD1. This CDR3 has 16 amino acids. V lost 1 base to trimming and J lost 10 bases; unmatched junction nucleotides: 9. Germline CDR1 reads SGHRS; CDR2 reads YFSETQ. CDR3 DNA: TGCGCCAGCAGCTTGACACAGGGGGCGAGGCAGTCACCCCTCCACTTT. It encodes CASSLTQGARQSPLHF.

This clonotype was seen ten or more times. The chain employs TRBV12-3 or TRBV12-4 and TRBJ1-4; tentatively, D is TRBD1 (5 bases). Trimming left V 7 bases short and J 5 bases short, with 14 bases between. This CDR3 has 14 residues. CDR3 sequence reads: CASNSGTGNEKLFF. CDR3 nucleotides: TGTGCCAGCAACTCCGGGACGGGAAATGAAAAACTGTTTTTT.

Ten or more counts support this clonotype. V is TRBV7-3 and J is TRBJ2-1; D may be TRBD2 (6 bases). V shed 0 bases and J shed 0 bases, with 9 bases lying between them. CDR1 is SGHTA and CDR2 is FQGTGA in the germline V gene. This CDR3 has 16 amino acids. The DNA of the CDR3 is TGTGCCAGCAGCTTAACGGGGGGTAGCTCCTACAATGAGCAGTTCTTC. Translated, it gives CASSLTGGSSYNEQFF.

This clonotype was detected ten times or more. This chain joins TRBV5-1 and TRBJ1-1; the D gene is possibly TRBD1 (5 bases). Germline CDR1 and CDR2: SGHRS and YFSETQ. CDR3 size: 11 residues. Trimming took 7 bases from V and 10 from J, leaving 14 bases between them. In DNA form, the CDR3 reads TGCGCCAGCCACGGGGACCGGGGAGCTTTCTTT. Protein: CASHGDRGAFF.

As to this clonotype: This may stem from a read error, because a much larger clone lies one nucleotide away. This chain uses TRBV9 with TRBJ2-3; D is unclear. Germline V gene lookup returns CDR1 SGDLS and CDR2 YYNGEE. The CDR3 spans 15 residues. CDR3: CVSSPTWGPTDTQYF. In DNA form, the CDR3 reads TGTGTCAGCAGCCCAACTTGGGGTCCCACAGATACGCAGTATTTT.

The rearrangement joins TRBV12-3 or TRBV12-4 to TRBJ1-1; D is possibly TRBD1 (5 bases). The germline V and J ends were trimmed by 5 bases and 3 bases, with 10 bases remaining between them. This CDR3 has 13 amino acids. CDR3 in DNA: TGTGCCAGCAGTATGAGGGGAGACACTGAAGCTTTCTTT. It encodes CASSMRGDTEAFF.

This clonotype was recorded at least ten times. V and J are TRBV2 and TRBJ2-1, with D possibly being TRBD2 (5 bases). The CDR3 contains 14 residues. The germline V gene encodes CDR1 SNHLY and CDR2 FYNNEI. Trimming took 4 bases from V and 2 from J, leaving 9 bases between them. The DNA for the CDR3 is TGTGCCAGCAGTGGTCCAGCGGCCTACAATGAGCAGTTCTTC. This gives the protein CASSGPAAYNEQFF.

There are many counts of this clonotype. The chain carries TRBV12-3 or TRBV12-4 and TRBJ1-5; TRBD1 matches at 7 bases. The junction had 6 bases not matched to a gene; V was cut back by 3 bases and J by 4 bases. The CDR3 is 15 residues long. CDR3 DNA: TGTGCCAGCAGTTTCAAGGGACAGCTTAATCAGCCCCAGCATTTT. Amino acid sequence: CASSFKGQLNQPQHF.

This clonotype showed up many times. The chain joins TRBV7-8 to TRBJ1-5, with 8 bases that match TRBD1. CDR3 length: 18 residues. V shed 4 bases and J 0 bases; nucleotides not matched to a gene: 11. Germline V gene data show CDR1 as SGHVS and CDR2 as FQNEAQ. The CDR3 nucleotides are TGTGCCAGCAGCTCCAGGGGGCACCGCTCTTATAGCAATCAGCCCCAGCATTTT. It codes for CASSSRGHRSYSNQPQHF.

This clonotype was counted ten times or more. The chain has TRBV20-1 and TRBJ2-3; 13 positions match TRBD2. CDR3 length: 15 residues. With V trimmed by 4 bases and J by 2 bases, 3 bases remained unmatched. Germline CDR1 DFQATT, CDR2 SNEGSKA (reference sequence). The CDR3 protein is CSATGTSGNTDTQYF. Here the CDR3 DNA reads TGCAGTGCTACTGGGACTAGCGGGAACACAGATACGCAGTATTTT.

The rearrangement uses TRBV6-1 and TRBJ1-3; possibly TRBD1 for D (5 bases). Trimming stripped 6 bases from V and 3 bases from J, with 12 bases between. Germline CDR1 reads MNHNS; CDR2 reads SASEGT. This CDR3 spans 14 amino acids. Written as DNA, the CDR3 is TGTGCCAGCAGAAGGGGACTTTTTGGAAACACCATATATTTT. Translation: CASRRGLFGNTIYF.

As regards this clonotype: Just one base apart from a much larger clone, this may be a read error. In DNA, the CDR3 is TGTGCCAGCAGCTTAGACGGTCCCATAGATACGCAGTATTTT. It yields the protein CASSLDGPIDTQYF. This chain joins TRBV5-5 and TRBJ2-3, with D uncertain. The length of the CDR3 is 14 residues. The V and J ends lost 2 bases and 5 bases respectively, with 12 bases between them. Looked up from germline, CDR1 is SGHKS and CDR2 is YYEKEE (reference sequence). The variable domain in full, with the rest retrieved from reference TRBV5-5 and TRBJ2-3, is DAGVTQSPTHLIKTRGQQVTLRCSPISGHKSVSWYQQVLGQGPQFIFQYYEKEERGRGNFPDRFSARQFPNYSSELNVNALLLGDSALYLCASSLDGPIDTQYFGPGTRLTVL.

This clonotype was picked up many times. V and J are TRBV28 and TRBJ1-1, with D perhaps matching TRBD1 (5 bases). Germline CDR1 MDHEN, CDR2 SYDVKM. The CDR3 is 14 residues long. The V gene lost 2 bases and the J gene lost 5 bases, with 12 bases spanning the gap. The CDR3 DNA reads as TGTGCCAGCAGTTTAGGGGCCTTGGAAACTGAAGCTTTCTTT. Its protein product is CASSLGALETEAFF.

The sample holds a few counts of this clonotype. This may stem from a read error, because a much larger clone lies one nucleotide away. The V gene is TRBV28, the J gene TRBJ2-1; no reliable D call. With 3 bases removed from V and 9 bases from J, the gap between germline ends came to 12 bases. In germline, CDR1 is MDHEN, CDR2 SYDVKM. The CDR3 has 13 amino acids. CDR3 sequence reads: CASSFRPAGEQFF. The CDR3, as DNA: TGTGCCAGCAGTTTTAGGCCAGCCGGTGAGCAGTTCTTC.

This clonotype was observed a few times. V gene TRBV4-2 combines with J gene TRBJ1-6; 12 nucleotides line up with TRBD1. With V trimmed by 7 bases and J by 5 bases, 12 bases remained unmatched. Germline assignment: CDR1 LGHNA and CDR2 YNFKEQ. This CDR3 contains 18 residues. The CDR3 sequence: CASMSGTGGEGHNSPLHF. The CDR3 nucleotides are TGTGCCAGCATGAGTGGGACAGGGGGCGAGGGCCATAATTCACCCCTCCACTTT.

A few counts support this clonotype. This chain links TRBV4-1 with TRBJ2-2, with 7 bases fitting TRBD2. J gave up 1 base and V 8 bases, and 4 bases lay outside the gene matches. The CDR3 runs 14 residues. Germline CDR1 MGHRA, CDR2 YSYEKL. DNA for the CDR3: TGCGCCAGCGGGGCTAGCGGGAACACCGGGGAGCTGTTTTTT. Translating it yields CASGASGNTGELFF.

This clonotype was observed a few times. The rearrangement links TRBV29-1 to TRBJ2-6, with a weak D call TRBD2 (6 bases). Trimming stripped 7 bases from V and 0 bases from J, with 13 bases between. This CDR3 contains 15 residues. From germline, CDR1 is SQVTM and CDR2 ANQGSEA. The CDR3 region has the DNA TGCAGCGCTGGCTCGACTAGCTCTGGGGCCAACGTCCTGACTTTC. Amino acid sequence: CSAGSTSSGANVLTF.

V and J are TRBV13 and TRBJ2-1; 12 bases match TRBD2. This CDR3 has 15 amino acids. Looked up from germline, CDR1 is PRHDT and CDR2 is FYEKMQ (reference sequence). The V and J ends lost 3 bases and 9 bases, in that order; junction bases with no gene match: 6. DNA for the CDR3: TGTGCCAGCAGCTTCGAACTAGCGGGAGGAGGTGAGCAGTTCTTC. Amino acid sequence: CASSFELAGGGEQFF.

This clonotype was seen a few times. The chain couples TRBV6-4 to TRBJ2-3; no definite D call. The CDR3 totals 15 residues. Trimming pared 5 bases from V and 2 bases from J, leaving 14 bases between. Germline CDR1 MRHNA, CDR2 SNTAGT. The CDR3 DNA sequence: TGTGCCAGCAGTAAATCGGGCAGCATCACAGATACGCAGTATTTT. Protein: CASSKSGSITDTQYF.

This clonotype was observed a handful of times. The chain employs TRBV2 and TRBJ2-7, with TRBD1 matching 7 bases. V was clipped by 10 bases and J by 0 bases; unmatched bases: 3. CDR1 is SNHLY, CDR2 FYNNEI, per germline. CDR3 length: 12 residues. In DNA form, the CDR3 reads TGTGCCATAACAGGGGTCTCCTACGAGCAGTACTTC. Residues: CAITGVSYEQYF. The full variable domain, rest sourced from reference TRBV2 and TRBJ2-7, is EPEVTQTPSHQVTQMGQEVILRCVPISNHLYFYWYRQILGQKVEFLVSFYNNEISEKSEIFDDQFSVERPDGSNFTLKIRSTKLEDSAMYFCAITGVSYEQYFGPGTRLTVT.

A remark on this clonotype: The junction departs from the called germline gene at one end, perhaps through a read error. CDR3 nucleotide sequence: TGTGCCAACAGCCGCCAAGGGACAGGGAACACCGGGGAGCTGTTTTTT. Its protein is CANSRQGTGNTGELFF. This sequence joins TRBV7-3 and TRBJ2-2; TRBD1 matches at 8 bases. Germline values: CDR1 SGHTA, CDR2 FQGTGA. This CDR3 comprises 16 residues.

The sample holds a few counts of this clonotype. The chain recombines TRBV3-1 with TRBJ2-7, with no clear D. This CDR3 region has 14 residues. The V gene's germline CDR1 is LGHDT and CDR2 YNNKEL (reference sequence). Deletions cut 6 bases from V and 6 bases from J, with 18 bases between. CDR3 region: CASSRLPSMAEQYF. The DNA for the CDR3 is TGTGCCAGCAGTAGACTCCCTTCCATGGCCGAGCAGTACTTC.

This clonotype was seen only a few times. The J gene is TRBJ2-3, the V gene TRBV20-1, with 7 nucleotides matching TRBD2. Per the germline V gene, CDR1 is DFQATT and CDR2 is SNEGSKA (reference sequence). The CDR3 length is 14 residues. V gave up 2 bases and J gave up 0 bases; unmatched junction bases: 2. The CDR3 region has the DNA TGCAGTGCTAGAACTAGCGTTAGCACAGATACGCAGTATTTT. Amino acid sequence: CSARTSVSTDTQYF.

This clonotype occurred many times. This chain joins TRBV11-2 and TRBJ1-2; D is unclear. The germline V and J ends were trimmed by 4 bases and 5 bases, with 17 bases remaining between them. The CDR3 is made up of 15 amino acids. CDR1 and CDR2 from the germline V gene are SGHAT and FQNNGV. This CDR3 is CASSSEVGSQYGYTF. CDR3 nucleotide sequence: TGTGCCAGCAGCTCCGAAGTCGGATCCCAATATGGCTACACCTTC.

Comment on this clonotype: This may be a read error, as it is one base from a much larger clone. The chain is built from TRBV30 and TRBJ1-1; D call uncertain. Trimming removed 8 bases from V and 3 bases from J, with 16 bases in between. CDR1 and CDR2 (germline): GTSNPN, SVGIG (reference sequence). The CDR3 loop spans 13 amino acids. CDR3 residues: CARTRAPDTEAFF. The CDR3 region has the DNA TGTGCCCGGACGCGGGCTCCGGACACTGAAGCTTTCTTT. Full variable domain (outside the CDR3, taken from reference TRBV30 and TRBJ1-1): SQTIHQWPATLVQPVGSPLSLECTVEGTSNPNLYWYRQAAGRGLQLLFYSVGIGQISSEVPQNLSASRPQDRQFILSSKKLLLSDSGFYLCARTRAPDTEAFFGQGTRLTVV.